The T cell receptor (beta chain) under discussion was sequenced for a study of T cell changes during pregnancy in multiple sclerosis. Some clones are missing from TCRdb's copy, which holds only in-frame ones; the method was immunoSEQ multiplex PCR. Of tens of thousands of clones listed, over 90% are singletons. The clonotype comes from a female donor with multiple sclerosis, enrolled in a pregnancy study. The specimen was peripheral blood, collected in the third trimester of pregnancy.

The CDR3 spells CASSLASVSSYNEQFF. In nucleotides, the CDR3 is TGCGCCAGCAGCTTGGCTAGCGTGAGCTCCTACAATGAGCAGTTCTTC. This chain links TRBV5-1 with TRBJ2-1; perhaps TRBD2 as D (6 bases). CDR3 size: 16 residues. Per germline, CDR1 SGHRS and CDR2 YFSETQ. V lost 0 bases and J 0 bases, leaving 10 bases between the germline ends.